This T cell receptor (beta chain) was sequenced in a study of Graves' ophthalmopathy and Graves' hyperthyroidism. At the level of the study: Blood was drawn at initial diagnosis, before any treatment.

There are 15 residues in the CDR3. The germline gives CDR1 LNHDA, CDR2 SQIVND (reference sequence). With 5 bases clipped from V and 4 bases from J, the junction kept 5 bases outside the gene matches. Study outcomes and limitations: Among expanded thyroid clonotypes above 0.001 frequency, most also occurred in blood. With a specificity of around 77% and a sensitivity of around 71%, the model predicted ophthalmopathy progression.

Details on this clonotype: Antigen: not known.

RNA served as the template for amplifying TCR beta CDR3 regions. After a first-round RT-PCR with HTBI primers, a second-round multiplex PCR was run. MiXCR, run by TCRdb on the multiplex PCR reads, gives a single entry per CDR3 protein. The sample yields 200,000 to 250,000 distinct CDR3 sequences, 25% to 30% seen once. The sequence derives from a man aged 45 to 65 with Graves' ophthalmopathy. Sequencing was carried out using peripheral blood. V usage is TRBV19 and J usage is TRBJ1-5; 10 bases map to TRBD1. This CDR3 reads CASSPRDRGNQPQHF. As DNA, the CDR3 is TGTGCCAGTAGTCCACGGGACAGGGGTAATCAGCCCCAGCATTTT.